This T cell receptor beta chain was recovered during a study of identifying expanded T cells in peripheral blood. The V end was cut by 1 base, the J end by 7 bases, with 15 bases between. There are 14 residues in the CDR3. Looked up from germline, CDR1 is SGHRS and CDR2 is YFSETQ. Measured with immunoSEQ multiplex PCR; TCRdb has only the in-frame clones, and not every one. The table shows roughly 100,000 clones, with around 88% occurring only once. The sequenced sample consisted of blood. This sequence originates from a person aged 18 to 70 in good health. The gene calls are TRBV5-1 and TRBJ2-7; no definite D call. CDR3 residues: CASSLTSSPREQYF. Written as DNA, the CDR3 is TGCGCCAGCAGCTTGACGAGCAGTCCCCGGGAGCAGTACTTC.